This section outlines one TCR beta chain sequence together with its context. This sample is part of a study of blood T cell repertoires in COVID-19. Whole-study context: Samples of COVID-19 (acute and convalescent) were obtained from the United States, Italy and Spain.

Participants were aged about 18 to 90 years, lived in about 26 US areas, and enrolled virtually. Clinical histories supplied by participants themselves formed the basis of cohort assignment. In germline, CDR1 is SEHNR, CDR2 FQNEAQ (reference sequence). V was pared by 1 base and J by 7 bases, with 5 bases of the junction left unmatched. This CDR3 region has 14 residues. Original analysis: For nucleated cells, counts were estimated from reference gene primer amplification. This table comes from immunoSEQ multiplex PCR, and its TCRdb copy is limited to in-frame clones, with some not included. The DNA gave D and trimming, while V, J and clone size come from that table. The table records roughly 340,000 clones, approximately 87% of them present only once.

The source of this sequence is a man aged 40-55 years in a cohort exposed to, infected with or recovered from COVID-19 (not recorded which). The chain employs TRBV7-9 and TRBJ1-2; 8 positions agree with TRBD1. Sequencing input: PBMCs or T cells enriched from blood (not recorded which). CDR3 in DNA: TGTGCCAGCAGCTTAGGGCAGGGGGCCGTTGGCTACACCTTC. Encoded protein: CASSLGQGAVGYTF.